Sequencing of this T cell receptor beta chain was carried out in a study of shared clonotypes between healthy human individuals. Study-level results: Across a handful of donors, naive CD4 shared around 5.3%, naive CD8 approximately 3.5%, memory CD4 roughly 2.5%, memory CD8 approximately 0.4%. Among non-shared clonotypes, generation probabilities were lower than among those shared by all four donors.

This clone is a singleton in its sample. The target antigen is unknown. Other DNA sequences in this specimen translate into the identical CDR3. Original data processing: ImmunoSEQ only sent back junction sequences with no quality scores, so filtering was done differently. Profiled with immunoSEQ multiplex PCR; TCRdb holds only in-frame clones, not every one. V and J calls and clone size are as listed in that table; D and trimming were resolved from the DNA. The repertoire has about 2.2 million clones, around 93% of them found once; the top ten carry about 1.7%. Naive CD8 isolation took CD45RO-negative cells positively selected for CCR7 and excluded terminally differentiated effector memory CD45RA+ cells. Those who donated were healthy HIV-negative adults, with no recent acute infections or vaccinations reported. Per the germline V gene, CDR1 is GTSNPN and CDR2 is SVGIG (reference sequence). Unmatched junction bases numbered 1, after V lost 5 bases and J lost 0 bases. The CDR3 runs 12 residues.

The TCR comes from a man younger than 30 in good health. Some clones in this sample may be carry-over from other donors' samples. Sequencing used naive CD8+ T cells from PBMCs. This sequence joins TRBV30 and TRBJ2-7; the match to TRBD1 covers 7 bases. CDR3 sequence reads: CAWGDSSYEQYF. For the CDR3, the DNA is TGTGCCTGGGGGGACAGCTCCTACGAGCAGTACTTC.